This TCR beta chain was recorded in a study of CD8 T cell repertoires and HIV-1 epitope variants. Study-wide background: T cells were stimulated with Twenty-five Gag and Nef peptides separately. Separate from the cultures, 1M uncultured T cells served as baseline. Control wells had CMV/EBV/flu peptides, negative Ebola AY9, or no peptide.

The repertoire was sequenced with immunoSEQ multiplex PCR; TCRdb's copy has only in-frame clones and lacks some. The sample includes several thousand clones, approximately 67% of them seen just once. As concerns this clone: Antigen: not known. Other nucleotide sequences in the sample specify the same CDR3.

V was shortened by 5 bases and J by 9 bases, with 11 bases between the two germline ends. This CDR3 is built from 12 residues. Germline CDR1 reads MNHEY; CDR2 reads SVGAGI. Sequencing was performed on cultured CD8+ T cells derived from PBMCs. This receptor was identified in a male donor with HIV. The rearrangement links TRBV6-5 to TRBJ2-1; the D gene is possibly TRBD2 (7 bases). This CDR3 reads CASSPGGGEQFF. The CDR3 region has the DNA TGTGCCAGCAGTCCGGGGGGCGGTGAGCAGTTCTTC.